This TCR beta chain was obtained from a study of cytomegalovirus exposure and HLA in healthy donors (TCRdb year 2017). Broadly, across the study: According to an earlier analysis of 587 of the donors, about 179 million T cells yielded over 100 million unique TCR beta sequences and about 280 Gb of sequence data. An early release that covered about 600 HLA-typed donors contained approximately 300 gigabases of sequencing data and roughly 84 million unique TCR sequences. Of the 300 to 500 genotyped donors, more than 75% were placed in the genetic ancestry cluster associated with self-reported Caucasian donors. The study was designed to test whether signatures of past pathogen exposure could be identified by cataloging public T cell receptors. The study used immunosequencing to profile the T cell repertoires of around 600 subjects and linked those repertoires to cytomegalovirus serostatus. A separate validation cohort of 100 to 150 different subjects was used in addition to the roughly 640-subject first cohort. High-throughput TCR immunosequencing, statistical association of individual TCRs with disease status, and machine learning were combined to predict cytomegalovirus infection status. A later analysis re-analyzed previously published TCR beta repertoires from roughly 630 donors and added high-resolution HLA genotyping to study TCR occurrence patterns. The later analysis used no new phenotypic data to find candidate immune exposures, relying instead on TCR beta sequences and their occurrence across donors. An earlier analysis of nearly 600 of the donors applied high-throughput TCR beta sequencing to assess whether each TCR beta V gene segment acted as functional or pseudogenic. Donor age, sex, ethnicity and CMV serostatus were collected together with the repertoire data. A later genetic analysis took genome-wide SNP genotypes for about three fifths of the roughly 700 donors and used that subset as a discovery cohort. Every discovery cohort repertoire had been produced on one sequencing platform. HLA typing included class I and class II loci at four-digit resolution. Typing coverage differed by locus: A, B, C, DRB1 and DQB1 were typed in about 620-640 donors, DQA1 in 500 to 550, DPA1 in 600 to 610, and DPB1 in roughly 450. A handful of DR-DQ haplotypes were handled as single units for association and clustering because linkage in the cohort was strong. Among about 400 genotyped donors of the cohort, an average of roughly 230,000 unique TCR beta nucleotide sequences was sequenced per donor, of which about 20% were non-productive. The paper's findings and limits, for the study overall: The only immune exposure information available for the cohort was CMV serostatus. The authors suggested that the approach could potentially be generalized to other disease states and immunological phenotypes. In a later analysis, most CMV-associated TCR beta chains were found to appear HLA-restricted, with HLA associations seemingly driven largely by CMV exposure. A cluster of highly shared sequence variants was judged likely to be a technical artifact of the sequencing pipeline. Assigning TCR associations to individual alleles was difficult when HLA alleles, especially DR and DQ, strongly co-occurred. Most TCR sequences were seen in very few donors, while some public TCRs were found in many individuals. In a later analysis, several top co-occurrence clusters were reported to appear linked to parvovirus B19, influenza, CMV and Epstein-Barr virus. In a later analysis, about 17,000 TCR beta sequences were associated with specific HLA alleles at a false discovery rate of 0.05. Compared with equally common non-associated chains, HLA-associated TCR beta chains in a later analysis were more clonally expanded and had lower generation probabilities. Three of the identified cytomegalovirus-associated TCR beta chains were confirmed in vitro to be specific for cytomegalovirus antigens. A later genetic analysis reported fewer N-insertions in productive TCRs among donors in an Asian-associated ancestry cluster than the approximately 670-donor mean. Because HLA typing was missing for some donors at each locus, association tests included only the typed subset. Linkage disequilibrium might explain the correlated functional status among segregating V segments, but an unknown experimental factor could not be excluded. Sequencing depth was assumed to be roughly uniform across donors in the presence/absence analyses, though that assumption may not hold. Broadly in line with IMGT annotations, most TCR beta V segments showed up in productive rearrangements about 87% or about 30% of the time in an earlier analysis of several hundred of the donors. Because counts were too low, around 17 rarely observed V segments, including chromosome 9 orphons, were left out of the earlier analysis of 587 of the donors. The classifier was reported to diagnose cytomegalovirus status with high specificity and sensitivity in both the original and validation cohorts. In the study, about 150 TCR beta chains were listed as associated with cytomegalovirus. Only TCR beta chains were sequenced in this cohort, and the absence of alpha or paired-chain data limited detectable features. A further reported finding was that TCR beta sequences accurately predicted the HLA-A and HLA-B alleles for most subjects in the first cohort. A later genetic analysis associated a missense DCLRE1C variant with V-gene and J-gene trimming of TCR beta chains, and an independent cohort replicated the association. According to a later analysis, TCR association rates differed among HLA loci, with DRB1 alleles showing the most associated TCRs and HLA-C alleles showing the fewest. Some IMGT-functional V segments, including TRBV6-2 and TRBV6-3, could not be told apart with the 87-base-pair reads, so those segments were excluded.

The cohort consisted of approximately 670 healthy bone marrow donors. At the time of sampling, all cohort members were nominally healthy, though unrecorded immune exposures were likely present. The donor tested CMV seropositive, placing the donor among the 250 to 350 seropositive members of the cohort. Every donor gave a peripheral blood sample, and the peripheral blood mononuclear cells from that sample were used for TCR beta sequencing. The Qiagen DNeasy Blood Extraction Kit was used to extract genomic DNA from the blood cell samples. On this clone itself: This receptor's antigen is unknown. No base-level quality is on record; no much larger clone is a single base apart.

Including cysteine and phenylalanine, the CDR3 has 14 amino acids. The retained sequence is limited to the CDR3, 42 bases, with the frame set at the first base. CDR1 and CDR2 (MDHEN, SYDVKM) derive from the germline V gene. Relative to germline, V is 6 bases shorter and J is 3 bases shorter, with 9 bases between their ends. The library relied on the immunoSEQ multiplex PCR assay. A mixture of 60 forward primers for TCR Vbeta segments and 13 reverse primers for TCR Jbeta segments was used in the multiplex PCR. The CDR3 region of rearranged TCR beta genes was amplified from genomic DNA by a multiplex PCR assay. Amplified TCR beta libraries were sequenced as 87-base-pair reads on the Illumina HiSeq System. From the authors' description of their analysis: A later analysis tallied tens of millions of unique TCR beta chains across the 650 to 750 repertoires, and approximately 12 million of those chains were shared by two or more donors. A nearest-neighbor algorithm error-corrected the raw reads and collapsed the reads into unique sequences, merging closely related sequences to remove PCR and sequencing errors. CDR3 sequences were aligned to IMGT reference sequences to assign V, D and J gene segments. For a sequence to be retained, a match of at least six nucleotides to both a V gene segment and a J gene segment was required. A rearrangement was called productive if the CDR3 had no stop codons and remained in frame with V and J, and every other rearrangement was called non-productive. CDR3 was defined by IMGT convention, running from the second conserved V-encoded cysteine to the conserved J-encoded phenylalanine. The earlier analysis of 450 to 750 of the donors excluded any sequence lacking an unambiguous match to a single V gene segment. An earlier analysis of fewer than 650 of the donors classified V segments as functional when productive rearrangements were above 56.7% and as segregating when the standard deviation between donors was above 5%. To diagnose cytomegalovirus status from the catalog of TCR beta chain sequences, a statistical classification framework was built. A later analysis assigned V and J genes by comparing TCR nucleotide sequences with IMGT/GENE-DB human TR gene sequences. A later analysis assigned CDR3 sequences and most-parsimonious VDJ recombination scenarios with the TCRdist pipeline. In a later analysis, every TCR beta chain was defined by the combination of its CDR3 amino acid sequence and its V-gene family, and reads without a unique V-gene family were dropped. To address suspected cross-contamination and a sequencing artifact, a later analysis removed approximately 600 highly shared, low-generation-probability nucleotide sequences. For each public chain, a later analysis derived a clonal expansion index from normalized ranks of inferred template counts within each repertoire. Generation probabilities in a later analysis came from a VDJ recombination model fitted to out-of-frame rearrangements, and those results were checked against IGoR. A later analysis scored TCR-TCR, TCR-HLA and TCR-CMV co-occurrence with hypergeometric tests, applying a repertoire-size bias correction to TCR pairs. False discovery rates were estimated in a later analysis by permuting HLA or CMV assignments 20 times. In a later analysis, co-occurring TCRs were grouped using DBSCAN, and TCRdist sequence similarity was added for clustering within HLA-allele-positive subsets. Repertoires with fewer than 30,000 or more than 120,000 public chains were left out of co-occurrence clustering, as were five repertoires with anomalous nucleotide sharing. TCRdb limited this immuneACCESS table to in-frame rearrangements with V and J called. A share of clones is missing; checked studies link under half to unresolved V genes, and the rest is unexplained. V, J and clone size are taken as reported in that table, and D and trimming were inferred from the DNA itself. The sample has 130,000 or so clones on record, 80% to 90% of them singletons. The top ten hold approximately 3.1% of the sample.

Material: PBMCs. In this chain, TRBV28 is recombined with TRBJ1-6; the D gene is perhaps TRBD1, from 6 matching bases. The receptor comes from a woman aged 18-35 years in good health and CMV-seropositive. The DNA sequence follows: TGTGCCAGCAGCCGGACAGTCTATAATTCACCCCTCCACTTT. Translated, it reads CASSRTVYNSPLHF.